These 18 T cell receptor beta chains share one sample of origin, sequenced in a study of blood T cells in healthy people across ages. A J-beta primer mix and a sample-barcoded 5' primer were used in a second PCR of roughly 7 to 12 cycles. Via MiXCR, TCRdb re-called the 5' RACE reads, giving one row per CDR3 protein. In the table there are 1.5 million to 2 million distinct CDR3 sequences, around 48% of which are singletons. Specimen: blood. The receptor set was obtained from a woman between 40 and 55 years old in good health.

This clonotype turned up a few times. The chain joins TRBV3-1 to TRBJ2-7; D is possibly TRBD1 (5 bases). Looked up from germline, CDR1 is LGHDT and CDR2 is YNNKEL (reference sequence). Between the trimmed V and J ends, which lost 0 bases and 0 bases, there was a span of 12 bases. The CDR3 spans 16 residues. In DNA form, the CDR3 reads TGTGCCAGCAGCCAAGACAATCCACAGGTCTCCTACGAGCAGTACTTC. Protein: CASSQDNPQVSYEQYF.

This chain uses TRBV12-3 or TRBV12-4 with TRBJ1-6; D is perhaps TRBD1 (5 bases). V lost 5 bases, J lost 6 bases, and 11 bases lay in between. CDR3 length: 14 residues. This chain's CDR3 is CASSVVGGNSPLHF. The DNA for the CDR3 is TGTGCCAGCAGTGTAGTCGGGGGTAATTCACCCCTCCACTTT.

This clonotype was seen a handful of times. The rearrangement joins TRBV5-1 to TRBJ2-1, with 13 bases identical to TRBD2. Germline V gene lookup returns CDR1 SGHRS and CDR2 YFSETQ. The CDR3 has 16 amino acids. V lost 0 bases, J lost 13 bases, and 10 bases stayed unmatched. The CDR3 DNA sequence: TGCGCCAGCAGCTTGGGCGAAGTACTAGCGGGGGGGCGCCAGTTCTTC. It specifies CASSLGEVLAGGRQFF.

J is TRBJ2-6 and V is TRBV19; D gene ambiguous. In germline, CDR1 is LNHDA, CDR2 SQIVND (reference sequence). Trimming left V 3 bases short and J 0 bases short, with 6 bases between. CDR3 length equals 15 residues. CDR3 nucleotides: TGTGCCAGTAGTATTTGGGACTCTGGGGCCAACGTCCTGACTTTC. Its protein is CASSIWDSGANVLTF. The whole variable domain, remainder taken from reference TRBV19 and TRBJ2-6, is DGGITQSPKYLFRKEGQNVTLSCEQNLNHDAMYWYRQDPGQGLRLIYYSQIVNDFQKGDIAEGYSVSREKKESFPLTVTSAQKNPTAFYLCASSIWDSGANVLTFGAGSRLTVL.

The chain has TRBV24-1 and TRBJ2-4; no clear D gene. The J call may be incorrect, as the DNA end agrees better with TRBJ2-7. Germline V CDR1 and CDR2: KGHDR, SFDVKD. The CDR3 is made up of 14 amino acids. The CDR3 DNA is TGTGCCACCAGTGGGGCAAGTGAAGCCTACGAGCAGTACTTC. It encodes CATSGASEAYEQYF.

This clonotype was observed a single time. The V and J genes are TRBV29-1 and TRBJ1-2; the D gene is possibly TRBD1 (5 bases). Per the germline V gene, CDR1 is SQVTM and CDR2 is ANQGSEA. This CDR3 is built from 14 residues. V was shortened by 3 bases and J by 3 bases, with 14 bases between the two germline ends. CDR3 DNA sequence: TGCAGCGTTGACGGTGCGGCGGGGGACTATGGCTACACCTTC. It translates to CSVDGAAGDYGYTF. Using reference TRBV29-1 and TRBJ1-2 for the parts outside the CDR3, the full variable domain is SAVISQKPSRDICQRGTSLTIQCQVDSQVTMMFWYRQQPGQSLTLIATANQGSEATYESGFVIDKFPISRPNLTFSTLTVSNMSPEDSSIYLCSVDGAAGDYGYTFGSGTRLTVV.

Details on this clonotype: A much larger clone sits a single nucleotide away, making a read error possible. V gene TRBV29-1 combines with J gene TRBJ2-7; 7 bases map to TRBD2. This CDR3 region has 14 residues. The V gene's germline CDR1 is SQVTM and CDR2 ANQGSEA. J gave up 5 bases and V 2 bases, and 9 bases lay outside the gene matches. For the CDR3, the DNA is TGCAGCGTTGAATCCCAGGACGGGGGGAACGAGCAGTACTTC. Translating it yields CSVESQDGGNEQYF.

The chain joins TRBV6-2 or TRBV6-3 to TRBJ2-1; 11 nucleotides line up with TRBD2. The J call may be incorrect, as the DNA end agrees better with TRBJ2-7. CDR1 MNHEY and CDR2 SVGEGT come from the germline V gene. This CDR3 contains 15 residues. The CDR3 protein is CASSMTSGDYNEQYF. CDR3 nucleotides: TGTGCCAGCAGCATGACTAGCGGGGATTACAATGAGCAGTACTTC.

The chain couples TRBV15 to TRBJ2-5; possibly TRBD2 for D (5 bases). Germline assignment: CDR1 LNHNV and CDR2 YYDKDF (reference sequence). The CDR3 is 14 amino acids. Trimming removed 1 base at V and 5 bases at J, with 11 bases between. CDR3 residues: CATSRAHRGETQYF. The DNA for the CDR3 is TGTGCCACCAGCAGAGCTCATAGAGGGGAGACCCAGTACTTC.

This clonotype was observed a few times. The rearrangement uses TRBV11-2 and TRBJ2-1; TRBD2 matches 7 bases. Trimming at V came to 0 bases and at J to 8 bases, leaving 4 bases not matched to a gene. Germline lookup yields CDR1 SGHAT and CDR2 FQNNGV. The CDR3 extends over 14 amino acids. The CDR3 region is CASSLEGGVDEQFF. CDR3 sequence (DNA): TGTGCCAGCAGCTTAGAGGGGGGGGTCGATGAGCAGTTCTTC.

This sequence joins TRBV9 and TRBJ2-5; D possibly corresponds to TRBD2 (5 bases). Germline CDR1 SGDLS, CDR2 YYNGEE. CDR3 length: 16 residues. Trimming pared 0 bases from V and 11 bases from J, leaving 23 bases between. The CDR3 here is CASSVGIGEGLNEQYF. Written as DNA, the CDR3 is TGTGCCAGCAGCGTAGGAATAGGAGAGGGTTTGAATGAGCAGTACTTC.

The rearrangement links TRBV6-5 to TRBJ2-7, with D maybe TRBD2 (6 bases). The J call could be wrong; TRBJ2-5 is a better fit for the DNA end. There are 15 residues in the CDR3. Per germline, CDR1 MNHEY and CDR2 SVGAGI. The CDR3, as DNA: TGTGCCAGCAGTTTGGGACCTTCAGGAGGGGAGACCCAGTACTTC. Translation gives CASSLGPSGGETQYF.

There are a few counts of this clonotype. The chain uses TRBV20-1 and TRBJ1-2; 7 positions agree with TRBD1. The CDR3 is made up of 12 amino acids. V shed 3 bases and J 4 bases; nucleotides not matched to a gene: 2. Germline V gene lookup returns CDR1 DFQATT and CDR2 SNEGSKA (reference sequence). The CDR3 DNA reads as TGCAGTGCTAGGGGACAGCCCTATGGCTACACCTTC. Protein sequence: CSARGQPYGYTF.

CDR3 sequence reads: CASSQVRRQGGNYGYTF. The CDR3 region has the DNA TGCGCCAGCAGCCAAGTTCGGCGACAGGGTGGCAACTATGGCTACACCTTC. V usage is TRBV4-3 and J usage is TRBJ1-2, with 7 bases that match TRBD1. V lost 1 base to trimming and J lost 2 bases; unmatched junction nucleotides: 10. This CDR3 region has 17 residues. Germline-derived CDR1 and CDR2 are LGHNA and YSLEER.

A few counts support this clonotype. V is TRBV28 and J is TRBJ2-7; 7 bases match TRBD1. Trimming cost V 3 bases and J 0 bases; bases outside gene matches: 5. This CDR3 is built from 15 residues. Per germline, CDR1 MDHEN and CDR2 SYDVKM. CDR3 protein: CASSLTGRSSYEQYF. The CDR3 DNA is TGTGCCAGCAGTTTGACAGGGCGCAGCTCCTACGAGCAGTACTTC. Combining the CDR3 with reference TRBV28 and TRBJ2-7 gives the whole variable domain DVKVTQSSRYLVKRTGEKVFLECVQDMDHENMFWYRQDPGLGLRLIYFSYDVKMKEKGDIPEGYSVSREKKERFSLILESASTNQTSMYLCASSLTGRSSYEQYFGPGTRLTVT.

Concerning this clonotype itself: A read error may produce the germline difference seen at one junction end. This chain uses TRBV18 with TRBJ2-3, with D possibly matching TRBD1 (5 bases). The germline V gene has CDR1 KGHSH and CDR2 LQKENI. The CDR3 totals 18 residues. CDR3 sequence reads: CDSSPPTGAPTRTDTQYF. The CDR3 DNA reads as TGTGACAGCTCACCACCGACTGGGGCCCCTACTCGCACAGATACGCAGTATTTT.

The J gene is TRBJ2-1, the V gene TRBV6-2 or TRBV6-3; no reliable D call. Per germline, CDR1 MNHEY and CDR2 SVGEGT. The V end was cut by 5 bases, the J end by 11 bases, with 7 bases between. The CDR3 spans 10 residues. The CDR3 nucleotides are TGTGCCAGCAGTCTTACAAAGCAGTTCTTC. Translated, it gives CASSLTKQFF.

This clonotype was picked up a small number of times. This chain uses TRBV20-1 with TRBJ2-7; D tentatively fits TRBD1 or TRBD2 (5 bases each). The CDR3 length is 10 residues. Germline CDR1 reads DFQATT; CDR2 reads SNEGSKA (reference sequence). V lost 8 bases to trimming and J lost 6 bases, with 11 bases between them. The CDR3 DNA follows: TGCAGTCTCTGGGACGGCGAGCAGTACTTC. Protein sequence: CSLWDGEQYF.